One and the same sample provided the 2 T cell receptor beta chains below, sequenced in a study of blood T cell repertoires in COVID-19. The protocol was immunoSEQ multiplex PCR, while the TCRdb copy is restricted to in-frame clones and leaves out a portion. The sample yields tens of thousands of clones, approximately 89% seen once. The sample consisted of peripheral blood. The receptors were sampled from a man in his fifties with acute or convalescent COVID-19.

The V call is TRBV11-2, the J call TRBJ1-4; no clear D. Trimming removed 1 base from V and 8 bases from J, with 8 bases in between. Germline loops: CDR1 SGHAT, CDR2 FQNNGV. This CDR3 has 13 amino acids. CDR3 sequence reads: CASSLGELEKLFF. Written as DNA, the CDR3 is TGTGCCAGCAGCTTAGGGGAGCTGGAAAAACTGTTTTTT.

The genes are TRBV5-8 and TRBJ2-2; 7 nucleotides agree with TRBD2. The CDR3 sequence is 16 residues long. Germline V gene sequence: CDR1 SGHTS, CDR2 YDEGEE. After removal of 4 bases from V and 3 bases from J, the junction contained 9 bases not matched to a gene. The CDR3, as DNA: TGTGCCAGCAGCCCCCGCCGGGGGGTGGACACCGGGGAGCTGTTTTTT. Amino acids: CASSPRRGVDTGELFF.